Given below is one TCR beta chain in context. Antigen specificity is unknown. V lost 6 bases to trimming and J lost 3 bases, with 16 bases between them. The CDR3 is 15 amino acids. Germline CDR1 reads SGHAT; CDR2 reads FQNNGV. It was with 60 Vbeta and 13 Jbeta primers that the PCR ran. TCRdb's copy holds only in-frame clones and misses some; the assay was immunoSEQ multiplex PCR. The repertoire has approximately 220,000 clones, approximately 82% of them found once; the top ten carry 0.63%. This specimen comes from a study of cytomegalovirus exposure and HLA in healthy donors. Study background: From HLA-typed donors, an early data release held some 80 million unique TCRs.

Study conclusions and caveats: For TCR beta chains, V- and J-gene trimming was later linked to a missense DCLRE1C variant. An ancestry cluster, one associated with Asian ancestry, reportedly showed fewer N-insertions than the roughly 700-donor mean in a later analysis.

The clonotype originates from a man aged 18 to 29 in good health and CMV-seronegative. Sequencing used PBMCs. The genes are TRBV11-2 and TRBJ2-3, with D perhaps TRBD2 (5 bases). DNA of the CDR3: TGTGCCAGCAGATCCAACAAGGGCGGGACAGATACGCAGTATTTT. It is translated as CASRSNKGGTDTQYF.